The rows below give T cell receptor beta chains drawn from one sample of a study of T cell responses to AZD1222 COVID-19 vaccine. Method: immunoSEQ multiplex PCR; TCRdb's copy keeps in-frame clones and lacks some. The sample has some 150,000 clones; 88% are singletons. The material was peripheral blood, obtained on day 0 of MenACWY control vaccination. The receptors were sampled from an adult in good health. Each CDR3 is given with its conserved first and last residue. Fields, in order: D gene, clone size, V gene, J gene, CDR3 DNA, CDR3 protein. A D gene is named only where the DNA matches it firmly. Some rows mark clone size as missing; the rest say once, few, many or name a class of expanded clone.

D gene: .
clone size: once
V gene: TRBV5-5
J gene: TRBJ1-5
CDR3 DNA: TGTGCCAGCAGTGGGTCAAGCAATCAGCCCCAGCATTTT
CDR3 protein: CASSGSSNQPQHF

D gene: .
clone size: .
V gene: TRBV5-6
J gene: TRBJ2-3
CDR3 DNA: TGTGCCAGCAGCGAGCGACTAGAACAAGATACGCAGTATTTT
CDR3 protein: CASSERLEQDTQYF

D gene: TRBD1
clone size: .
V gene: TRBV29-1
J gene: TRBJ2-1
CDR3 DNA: TGCAGCGTTGAAGGCCACAGGGGCTTCTACAATGAGCAGTTCTTC
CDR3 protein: CSVEGHRGFYNEQFF

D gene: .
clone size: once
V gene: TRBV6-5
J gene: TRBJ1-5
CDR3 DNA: TGTGCCAGCCGGCCCGGGACGGGGGGAAATCAGCCCCAGCATTTT
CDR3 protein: CASRPGTGGNQPQHF

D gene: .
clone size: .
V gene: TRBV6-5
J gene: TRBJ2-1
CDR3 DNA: TGTGCCAGCAGTTTGGTGGCGGATATAACGTACAATGAGCAGTTCTTC
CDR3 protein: CASSLVADITYNEQFF

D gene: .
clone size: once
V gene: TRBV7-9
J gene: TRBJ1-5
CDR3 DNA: TGTGCCAGCACCTCCACCGTGGGCCATCTCAATCAGCCCCAGCATTTT
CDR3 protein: CASTSTVGHLNQPQHF

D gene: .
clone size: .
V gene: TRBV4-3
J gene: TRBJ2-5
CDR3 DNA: TGCGCCAGCAGCCAAGATGGGTCGGGGAAGCAAGAGACCCAGTACTTC
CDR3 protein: CASSQDGSGKQETQYF

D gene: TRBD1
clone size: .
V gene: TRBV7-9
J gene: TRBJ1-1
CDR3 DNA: TGTGCCAGCAGCCCGGGGACAGTGAACACTGAAGCTTTCTTT
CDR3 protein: CASSPGTVNTEAFF

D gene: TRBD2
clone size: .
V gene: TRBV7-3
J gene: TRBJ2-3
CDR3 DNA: TGTGCCAGCAGCTATCTCGGCGGGAGTACAGATACGCAGTATTTT
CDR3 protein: CASSYLGGSTDTQYF

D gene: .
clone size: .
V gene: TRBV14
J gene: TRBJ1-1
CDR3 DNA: TGTGCCAGCAGCCAAGTCCGGATCATGAACACTGAAGCTTTCTTT
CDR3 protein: CASSQVRIMNTEAFF

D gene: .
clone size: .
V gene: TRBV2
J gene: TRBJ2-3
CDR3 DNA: TGTGCCAGCAGTGATGGCACAGATACGCAGTATTTT
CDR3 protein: CASSDGTDTQYF